This T cell receptor beta chain was observed in a study of T cells after yellow fever vaccination. To note about this clonotype: This may arise from a read error, as a much more abundant clone is one base away.

MiXCR was run by TCRdb on the 5' RACE reads, yielding one entry per CDR3 protein. The sample shows a few hundred thousand distinct CDR3 sequences, less than 9% of them seen only once. Per germline, CDR1 KGHDR and CDR2 SFDVKD. Trimming cost V 5 bases and J 5 bases, with 15 bases left between them. The CDR3 is 15 residues long. The sample consisted of CD4+ T cells sorted from PBMCs, taken 15 days after the yellow fever booster vaccination. The chain recombines TRBV24-1 with TRBJ2-1, with D tentatively TRBD2 (5 bases). The clonotype originates from a man aged 25 to 40 who received the YFV17D yellow fever vaccine. The chain's CDR3 is CATSAPETTDNEQFF. DNA of the CDR3: TGTGCCACCAGTGCTCCAGAGACTACCGACAATGAGCAGTTCTTC.